The rows below give T cell receptor beta chains drawn from one sample of a study of neurological immune-mediated disorders. From the 5' RACE reads, TCRdb called clonotypes with MiXCR, one entry per CDR3 protein. The data contain around 53,000 distinct CDR3 sequences, roughly 4.3% of them singletons. The sample comprised PBMCs. These receptors all stem from a man aged 45-60 years with multiple sclerosis. Both conserved end residues are part of each CDR3. A D gene is named only where the DNA matches it firmly. A row's size may be missing; if present it is once, few, many or a size class.

TRBJ2-2 | many | TRBD2 | TRBV2 | TGTGCCAGCAGTGAATTAGCGGGAGCGGAAGCCGGGGAGCTGTTTTTT | CASSELAGAEAGELFF
TRBJ1-6 | few | . | TRBV27 | TGTGCCAGCACCCGGCCCGGAAACTCACCCCTCCACTTT | CASTRPGNSPLHF
TRBJ1-2 | many | . | TRBV5-1 | TGCGCCAGCAGCTTGGAAGGGGACCGGGCCTATGGCTACACCTTC | CASSLEGDRAYGYTF
TRBJ2-7 | many | . | TRBV12-3/TRBV12-4 | TGTGCCAGCAGCCGACGGCCCGCCCGCTACGAGCAGTACTTC | CASSRRPARYEQYF
TRBJ1-4 | many | . | TRBV4-1 | TGCGCCAGCAGCCGTTCAGGGCCAACTAATGAAAAACTGTTTTTT | CASSRSGPTNEKLFF
TRBJ1-5 | many | . | TRBV5-1 | TGCGCCAGCAGCTTGGAGGGAGGGCATGGCCAGCCCCAGCATTTT | CASSLEGGHGQPQHF
TRBJ2-2 | many | . | TRBV24-1 | TGTGCCACCAGTGACGACTCGGTTCCCGGGGAGCTGTTTTTT | CATSDDSVPGELFF
TRBJ2-2 | many | TRBD2 | TRBV5-1 | TGCGCCAGCAGCAAGACTAGCACGAACACCGGGGAGCTGTTTTTT | CASSKTSTNTGELFF
TRBJ1-2 | . | . | TRBV7-8 | TGTGCCAGCAGCTTAGCCAAAAACTATGGCTACACCTTC | CASSLAKNYGYTF
TRBJ2-1 | many | TRBD1 | TRBV29-1 | TGCAGCGTTGAGCAGGGGGCGGGCAAAAATGAGCAGTTCTTC | CSVEQGAGKNEQFF
TRBJ2-7 | many | . | TRBV7-9 | TGTGCCAGCAGCTTTAAACGGGGGGCCTCCTACGAGCAGTACTTC | CASSFKRGASYEQYF
TRBJ1-1 | many | . | TRBV12-3/TRBV12-4 | TGTGCCAGCAGTTTTAGCTCCGCCGAAGCTTTCTTT | CASSFSSAEAFF